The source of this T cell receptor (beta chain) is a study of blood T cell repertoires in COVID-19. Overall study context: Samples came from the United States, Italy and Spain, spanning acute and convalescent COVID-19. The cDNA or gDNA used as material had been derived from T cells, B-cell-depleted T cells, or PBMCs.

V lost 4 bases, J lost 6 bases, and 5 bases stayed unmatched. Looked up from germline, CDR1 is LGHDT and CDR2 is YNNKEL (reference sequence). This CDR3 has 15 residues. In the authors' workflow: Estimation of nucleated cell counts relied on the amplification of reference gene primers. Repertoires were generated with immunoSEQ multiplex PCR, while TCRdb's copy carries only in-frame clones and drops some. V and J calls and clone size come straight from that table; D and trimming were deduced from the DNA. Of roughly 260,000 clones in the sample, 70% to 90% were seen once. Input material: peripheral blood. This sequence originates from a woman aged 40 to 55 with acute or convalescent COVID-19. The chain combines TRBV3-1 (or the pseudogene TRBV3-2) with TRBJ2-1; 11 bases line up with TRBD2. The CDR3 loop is CASSPTSGTGNEQFF. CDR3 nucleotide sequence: TGTGCCAGCAGCCCGACTAGCGGGACGGGCAATGAGCAGTTCTTC.